Many counts were recorded for the clone carrying this T cell receptor beta chain. Its antigen is unknown. CDR1 is MGHRA and CDR2 is YSYEKL in the germline V gene. This CDR3 is 14 amino acids long. Trimming removed 1 base from V and 3 bases from J, with 9 bases in between. TCRdb analysed the 5' RACE reads with MiXCR anew, one entry per CDR3 protein. The sample has 110,000 or so distinct CDR3 sequences, approximately 3.2% seen once. The unsorted libraries were produced from 2 million PBMCs held at -80 C. These data come from a study of neurological immune-mediated disorders. Broader study findings: The expanded clones of different subjects shared no CDR3 amino acid sequences (suggesting private repertoires in all groups). The highest TCR clonal expansion occurred in HTLV-1-associated myelopathy; multiple sclerosis fell below healthy controls. No link was found between any clinical or MRI feature and the multiple sclerosis repertoire cluster.

J is TRBJ1-2 and V is TRBV4-1; the D is unclear. The source is a woman aged 25-40 years with multiple sclerosis. Sequenced: PBMCs. The CDR3: CASSQGTGYYGYTF. DNA of the CDR3: TGCGCCAGCAGCCAAGGGACGGGTTACTATGGCTACACCTTC.